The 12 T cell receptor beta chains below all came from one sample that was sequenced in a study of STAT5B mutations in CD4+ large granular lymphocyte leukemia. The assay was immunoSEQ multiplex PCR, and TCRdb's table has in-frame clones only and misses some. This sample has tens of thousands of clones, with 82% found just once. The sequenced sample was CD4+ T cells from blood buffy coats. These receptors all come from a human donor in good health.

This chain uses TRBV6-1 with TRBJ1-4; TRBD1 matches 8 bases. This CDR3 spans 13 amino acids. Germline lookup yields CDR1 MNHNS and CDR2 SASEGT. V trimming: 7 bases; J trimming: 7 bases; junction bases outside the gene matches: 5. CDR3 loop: CASMNRGFEKLFF. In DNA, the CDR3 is TGTGCCAGCATGAACAGGGGGTTTGAAAAACTGTTTTTT.

The CDR3 region has the DNA TGTGCCAGCAGCTTAGCTTCAGGTAGGCACGAGCAGTACTTC. This codes for CASSLASGRHEQYF. The chain employs TRBV13 and TRBJ2-7, with D hard to call. Germline V gene lookup returns CDR1 PRHDT and CDR2 FYEKMQ (reference sequence). The CDR3 is 14 residues long. V lost 1 base and J lost 5, with 12 bases in between.

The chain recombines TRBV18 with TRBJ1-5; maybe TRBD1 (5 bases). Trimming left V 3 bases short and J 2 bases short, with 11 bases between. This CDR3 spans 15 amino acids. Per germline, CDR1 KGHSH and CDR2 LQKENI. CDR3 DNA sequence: TGTGCCAGCTCACCTCGCGGGGGTGGCAATCAGCCCCAGCATTTT. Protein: CASSPRGGGNQPQHF.

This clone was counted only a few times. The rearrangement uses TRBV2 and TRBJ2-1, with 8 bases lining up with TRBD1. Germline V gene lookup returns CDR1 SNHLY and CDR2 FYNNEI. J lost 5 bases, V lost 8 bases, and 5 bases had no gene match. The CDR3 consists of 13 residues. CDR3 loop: CASLRDRNNEQFF. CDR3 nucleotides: TGTGCCAGCCTCAGGGACAGGAACAATGAGCAGTTCTTC.

The CDR3 nucleotides are TGTGCCTGGGGCCACCGGGACAGGCATCTCTCTGGGGCCAACGTCCTGACTTTC. Residues: CAWGHRDRHLSGANVLTF. The rearrangement uses TRBV30 and TRBJ2-6; 8 nucleotides match TRBD1. This CDR3 has 18 amino acids. Germline loops: CDR1 GTSNPN, CDR2 SVGIG (reference sequence). V shed 5 bases and J 0 bases; nucleotides not matched to a gene: 12.

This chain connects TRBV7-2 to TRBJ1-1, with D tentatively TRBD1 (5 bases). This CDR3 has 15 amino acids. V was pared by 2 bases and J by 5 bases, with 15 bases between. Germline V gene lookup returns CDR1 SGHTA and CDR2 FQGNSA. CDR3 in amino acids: CASSLIEGLGTEAFF. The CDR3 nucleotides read TGTGCCAGCAGCTTAATCGAGGGGCTGGGTACTGAAGCTTTCTTT.

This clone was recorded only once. The DNA of the CDR3 is TGTGCCACCAGCAGGTCCCCCCTTGGGGGAACTAGCACAGATACGCAGTATTTT. Protein sequence: CATSRSPLGGTSTDTQYF. The V and J genes are TRBV15 and TRBJ2-3, with D tentatively TRBD1 or TRBD2 (5 bases each). The length of the CDR3 is 18 residues. Germline CDR1 is LNHNV and CDR2 is YYDKDF (reference sequence). The V end was cut by 3 bases, the J end by 0 bases, with 19 bases between.

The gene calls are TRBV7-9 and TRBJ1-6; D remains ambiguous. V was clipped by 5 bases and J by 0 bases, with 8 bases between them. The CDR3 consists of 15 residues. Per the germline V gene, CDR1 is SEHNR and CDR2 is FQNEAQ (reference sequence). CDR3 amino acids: CASSLESSYNSPLHF. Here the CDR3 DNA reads TGTGCCAGCAGCCTGGAAAGCTCCTATAATTCACCCCTCCACTTT.

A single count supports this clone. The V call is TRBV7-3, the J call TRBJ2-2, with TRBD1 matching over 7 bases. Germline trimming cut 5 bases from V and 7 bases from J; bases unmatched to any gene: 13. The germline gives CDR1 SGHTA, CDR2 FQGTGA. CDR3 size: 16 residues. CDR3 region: CASSLHSGTVNGELFF. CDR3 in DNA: TGTGCCAGCAGCCTACACTCCGGGACAGTGAACGGGGAGCTGTTTTTT.

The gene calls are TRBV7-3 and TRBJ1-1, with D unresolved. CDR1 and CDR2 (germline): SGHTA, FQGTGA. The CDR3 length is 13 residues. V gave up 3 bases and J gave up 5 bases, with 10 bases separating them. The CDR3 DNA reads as TGTGCCAGCAGCTTGTCGGGAGTTACTGAAGCTTTCTTT. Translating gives CASSLSGVTEAFF.

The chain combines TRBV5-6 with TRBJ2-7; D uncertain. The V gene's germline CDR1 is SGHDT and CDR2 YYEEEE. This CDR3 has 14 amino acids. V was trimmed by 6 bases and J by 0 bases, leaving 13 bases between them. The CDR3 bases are TGTGCCAGCACCCTCACACCAGTCTCCTACGAGCAGTACTTC. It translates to CASTLTPVSYEQYF.

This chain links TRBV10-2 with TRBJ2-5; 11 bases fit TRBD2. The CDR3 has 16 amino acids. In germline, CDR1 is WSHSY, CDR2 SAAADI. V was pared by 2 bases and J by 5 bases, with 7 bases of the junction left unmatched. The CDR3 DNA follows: TGCGCCAGCAGTGAGAGGGTAGCGGGGGGGCCGGAGACCCAGTACTTC. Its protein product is CASSERVAGGPETQYF.